The 8 T cell receptor beta chains below all came from one sample that was sequenced in a study of blood T cell repertoires in COVID-19. Here immunoSEQ multiplex PCR was the method, and the copy in TCRdb shows in-frame clones only, minus some. The sample carries fewer than 350,000 clones, approximately 85% recorded once. Sequenced input: peripheral blood. All receptors come from a human donor in a cohort sampled during active COVID-19.

The rearrangement uses TRBV27 and TRBJ1-1; D possibly corresponds to TRBD1 (5 bases). There are 14 residues in the CDR3. The V gene's germline CDR1 is MNHEY and CDR2 SMNVEV (reference sequence). The V end lost 0 bases, the J end lost 4 bases, and 9 bases lay between the germline ends. CDR3 nucleotides: TGTGCCAGCAGTTTATCGGGGGGTACCACTGAAGCTTTCTTT. It specifies CASSLSGGTTEAFF.

The rearrangement joins TRBV2 to TRBJ1-2; 12 bases are a match to TRBD1. With 6 bases clipped from V and 5 bases from J, the junction kept 13 bases outside the gene matches. Germline V gene lookup returns CDR1 SNHLY and CDR2 FYNNEI. The CDR3 runs to 17 residues. CDR3 protein: CASRKPGTGGRPYGYTF. The CDR3 DNA follows: TGTGCCAGCAGAAAACCCGGGACAGGGGGCCGTCCTTATGGCTACACCTTC.

The gene calls are TRBV7-3 and TRBJ1-2; D is ambiguous. The CDR3 extends over 13 amino acids. Germline CDR1 SGHTA, CDR2 FQGTGA. Trimming cost V 0 bases and J 5 bases, with 7 bases left between them. The CDR3 sequence is CASSLTPGYGYTF. In nucleotides, the CDR3 is TGTGCCAGCAGCTTAACGCCGGGGTATGGCTACACCTTC.

The chain employs TRBV30 and TRBJ2-3, with a tentative D call TRBD2 (6 bases). The CDR3 runs 13 residues. In germline, CDR1 is GTSNPN, CDR2 SVGIG (reference sequence). V shed 4 bases and J shed 5 bases, with 13 bases lying between them. This CDR3 is CAWKPPGGDTQYF. Here the CDR3 DNA reads TGTGCCTGGAAGCCTCCCGGGGGAGATACGCAGTATTTT.

The gene calls are TRBV24-1 and TRBJ2-1; TRBD2 matches at 12 bases. The CDR3 contains 16 residues. The trim removed 6 bases at V and 7 bases at J, leaving 9 bases unmatched. Germline V gives CDR1 KGHDR, CDR2 SFDVKD. In DNA, the CDR3 is TGTGCCACCAGTCATGCTAGCGGGGGGGCCACGAATGAGCAGTTCTTC. Amino acid sequence: CATSHASGGATNEQFF.

V usage is TRBV7-9 and J usage is TRBJ2-5; 10 nucleotides align to TRBD2. Germline V CDR1 and CDR2: SEHNR, FQNEAQ (reference sequence). Germline trimming cut 5 bases from V and 2 bases from J; bases unmatched to any gene: 11. CDR3 length: 17 residues. In nucleotides, the CDR3 is TGTGCCAGCAGCCGGTATAGCGGGGGGTCCCGACAAGAGACCCAGTACTTC. This gives the protein CASSRYSGGSRQETQYF.

This clone was seen a single time. The V call is TRBV2, the J call TRBJ1-3, with a weak D call TRBD1 (6 bases). Germline V CDR1 and CDR2: SNHLY, FYNNEI. Deletions cut 7 bases from V and 4 bases from J, with 11 bases between. The CDR3 totals 13 residues. Here the CDR3 reads CASTRGWGNTIYF. In DNA form, the CDR3 reads TGTGCCAGCACGAGGGGGTGGGGAAACACCATATATTTT.

The chain has TRBV5-4 and TRBJ2-3; tentatively, D is TRBD2 (6 bases). The CDR3 runs 16 residues. Trimming cost V 4 bases and J 4 bases, with 19 bases left between them. The germline V gene encodes CDR1 SGHNT and CDR2 YYREEE (reference sequence). Here the CDR3 DNA reads TGTGCCAGCAGCCCCGGTGGAGGGTTTGAGTCAGATACGCAGTATTTT. It encodes CASSPGGGFESDTQYF.